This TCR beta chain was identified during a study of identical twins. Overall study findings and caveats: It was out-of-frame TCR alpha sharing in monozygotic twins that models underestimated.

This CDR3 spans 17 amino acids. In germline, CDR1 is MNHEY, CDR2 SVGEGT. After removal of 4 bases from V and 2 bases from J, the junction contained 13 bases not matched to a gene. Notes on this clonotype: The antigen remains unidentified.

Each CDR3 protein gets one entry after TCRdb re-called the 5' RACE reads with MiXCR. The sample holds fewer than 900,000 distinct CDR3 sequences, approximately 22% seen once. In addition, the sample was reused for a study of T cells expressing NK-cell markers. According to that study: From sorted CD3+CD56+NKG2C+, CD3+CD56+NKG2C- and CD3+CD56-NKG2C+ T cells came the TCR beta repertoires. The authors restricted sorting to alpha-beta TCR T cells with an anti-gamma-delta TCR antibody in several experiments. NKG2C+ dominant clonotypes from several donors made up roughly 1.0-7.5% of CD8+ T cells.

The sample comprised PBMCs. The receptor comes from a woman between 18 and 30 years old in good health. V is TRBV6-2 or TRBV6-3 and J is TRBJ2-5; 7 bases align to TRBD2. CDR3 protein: CASSSRDYVLGQETQYF. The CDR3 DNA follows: TGTGCCAGCAGTTCCCGGGACTACGTACTAGGGCAAGAGACCCAGTACTTC.